Each of the 27 T cell receptor beta chains below was sequenced from the same sample in a study of CD8 T cells in ankylosing spondylitis. Study outcomes and limitations: There was a TCR beta motif, made of fewer than 10 highly homologous variants, that appeared characteristic of ankylosing spondylitis blood.

Antigens of these TCRs are unknown. MiXCR, run by TCRdb on the 5' RACE reads, gives a single entry per CDR3 protein. The sample lists about 800,000 distinct CDR3 sequences, around 11% seen once, with roughly 0.51% in the top ten. The sequencing sample was made of blood, either unsorted or a sorted T cell fraction (not recorded which). These receptor sequences come from a male donor with ankylosing spondylitis.

The V gene is TRBV20-1, the J gene TRBJ1-2, with TRBD1 as a possible D gene (5 bases). V lost 6 bases, J lost 7 bases, and 15 bases lay in between. The CDR3 spans 12 residues. Germline assignment: CDR1 DFQATT and CDR2 SNEGSKA (reference sequence). The CDR3 loop reads CSAGGAGSGYTF. The DNA for the CDR3 is TGCAGTGCAGGAGGGGCTGGCAGTGGCTACACCTTC.

This clonotype was detected only a few times. The gene calls are TRBV20-1 and TRBJ2-2; D gene uncertain. CDR1 and CDR2 (germline): DFQATT, SNEGSKA (reference sequence). Between the trimmed V and J ends, which lost 5 bases and 1 base, there was a span of 11 bases. The CDR3 has 14 residues. Written as DNA, the CDR3 is TGCAGTGCTCCCCAGACTGGGAACACCGGGGAGCTGTTTTTT. Amino acid sequence: CSAPQTGNTGELFF.

This clonotype was seen a few times. The chain links TRBV5-1 to TRBJ2-1; D is possibly TRBD1 (6 bases). CDR1 and CDR2 (germline): SGHRS, YFSETQ. The CDR3 totals 15 residues. V lost 4 bases and J 2 bases, leaving 13 bases between the germline ends. CDR3 nucleotide sequence: TGCGCCAGCAGCGACCGGGACACCGCCTACAATGAGCAGTTCTTC. As protein: CASSDRDTAYNEQFF.

This clonotype was picked up a small number of times. This chain uses TRBV6-5 with TRBJ2-6; D unresolved. Germline V gene data show CDR1 as MNHEY and CDR2 as SVGAGI. Trimming took 0 bases from V and 6 from J, leaving 12 bases between them. This CDR3 contains 16 residues. The DNA of the CDR3 is TGTGCCAGCAGTTACTCCTCGAGATATAAGGCCAACGTCCTGACTTTC. It yields the protein CASSYSSRYKANVLTF.

This clonotype was counted many times. The V and J genes are TRBV29-1 and TRBJ2-1; D is unresolved. Germline CDR1 reads SQVTM; CDR2 reads ANQGSEA. V lost 4 bases to trimming and J lost 3 bases, with 19 bases between them. The CDR3 extends over 16 amino acids. The CDR3 region is CSVVRKKSGGYNEQFF. CDR3 bases: TGCAGCGTTGTCCGGAAGAAATCGGGTGGCTACAATGAGCAGTTCTTC.

This clonotype was observed a few times. The rearrangement uses TRBV7-2 and TRBJ2-1; no clear D gene. The V gene's germline CDR1 is SGHTA and CDR2 FQGNSA. The CDR3 spans 14 residues. The ends were cut back, 3 bases at V and 4 bases at J, with 10 bases in the middle. The CDR3 DNA sequence: TGTGCCAGCAGCTTTCGTGAGAAATACAATGAGCAGTTCTTC. Translation: CASSFREKYNEQFF.

This clonotype appeared many times. J is TRBJ1-5 and V is TRBV20-1; D not resolved. Trimming left V 2 bases short and J 0 bases short, with 5 bases between. Germline CDR1 reads DFQATT; CDR2 reads SNEGSKA (reference sequence). There are 13 residues in the CDR3. Written as DNA, the CDR3 is TGCAGTGCTAGACAGTTTAGCAATCAGCCCCAGCATTTT. Amino acid sequence: CSARQFSNQPQHF.

This rearrangement joins TRBV21-1 to TRBJ2-5; the table assigns TRBD2, which was not confirmed against the DNA. TRBV21-1 constitutes a pseudogene. CDR3 length: 13 amino acids. The CDR3 DNA reads as TGTGCCAGCAGCAAAGGCTGCGGGGAGACCCAGTACTTC. It is translated as CASSKGCGETQYF.

V usage is TRBV5-6 and J usage is TRBJ1-1, with D tentatively TRBD1 (5 bases). The CDR3 sequence is 13 residues long. Trimming left V 4 bases short and J 8 bases short, with 15 bases between. The germline V gene has CDR1 SGHDT and CDR2 YYEEEE. DNA for the CDR3: TGTGCCAGCAGCACGGGACGGGCGCCAGAAGCTTTCTTT. It codes for CASSTGRAPEAFF.

This clonotype was detected a few times. The chain employs TRBV7-2 and TRBJ1-2; maybe TRBD1 (6 bases). The CDR3 runs to 18 residues. CDR1 SGHTA and CDR2 FQGNSA come from the germline V gene. V gave up 1 base and J gave up 4 bases, with 22 bases separating them. The CDR3 loop reads CASSLGSSDSLGGYGYTF. The CDR3 region has the DNA TGTGCCAGCAGCTTAGGCTCGTCGGACAGCCTGGGGGGCTATGGCTACACCTTC.

This clonotype was detected a few times. This rearrangement joins TRBV7-3 to TRBJ2-7; the D gene is possibly TRBD1 (6 bases). The germline gives CDR1 SGHTA, CDR2 FQGTGA. The CDR3 totals 13 residues. Between the trimmed V and J ends, which lost 5 bases and 6 bases, there was a span of 14 bases. CDR3 nucleotide sequence: TGTGCCAGCAGCACTTATTCCAGGGGCGAGCAGTACTTC. Translating it yields CASSTYSRGEQYF.

The rearrangement uses TRBV6-1 and TRBJ2-7; tentative D call: TRBD2 (5 bases). The CDR3 has 15 residues. With 2 bases removed from V and 2 bases from J, the gap between germline ends came to 13 bases. Germline-derived CDR1 and CDR2 are MNHNS and SASEGT. CDR3 coding DNA: TGTGCCAGCAGTGAAACGGGGTCGGCGACCTACGAGCAGTACTTC. It translates to CASSETGSATYEQYF.

This clonotype showed up just a few times. The chain employs TRBV15 and TRBJ2-7, with TRBD2 matching over 10 bases. Germline V lookup: CDR1 LNHNV, CDR2 YYDKDF (reference sequence). V gave up 3 bases and J gave up 3 bases; unmatched junction bases: 2. CDR3 length: 14 residues. The CDR3 spells CATSSLAGVYEQYF. CDR3 nucleotides: TGTGCCACCAGCAGTCTAGCGGGAGTCTACGAGCAGTACTTC. The variable domain in full, with the rest retrieved from reference TRBV15 and TRBJ2-7, is DAMVIQNPRYQVTQFGKPVTLSCSQTLNHNVMYWYQQKSSQAPKLLFHYYDKDFNNEADTPDNFQSRRPNTSFCFLDIRSPGLGDTAMYLCATSSLAGVYEQYFGPGTRLTVT.

This clonotype was recorded many times. The chain links TRBV20-1 to TRBJ1-1; D is uncertain. V was shortened by 6 bases and J by 1 base, with 15 bases between the two germline ends. From germline, CDR1 is DFQATT and CDR2 SNEGSKA (reference sequence). The CDR3 has 14 residues. The CDR3 nucleotides read TGCAGTGCAACCACTGCGCGTGGGAACACTGAAGCTTTCTTT. Translated: CSATTARGNTEAFF.

In this sample, this clonotype turned up many times. The chain joins TRBV29-1 to TRBJ1-1; D is undetermined. The CDR3 has 14 amino acids. CDR1 and CDR2 (germline): SQVTM, ANQGSEA. Trimming took off 1 base at V and 0 bases at J, with 9 bases between the two ends. Here the CDR3 DNA reads TGCAGCGTTGAAGTAGCCGTTATGAACACTGAAGCTTTCTTT. Its protein is CSVEVAVMNTEAFF.

The chain uses TRBV7-2 and TRBJ1-2; 9 bases align to TRBD1. Germline V CDR1 and CDR2: SGHTA, FQGNSA. This CDR3 has 15 amino acids. The ends lost 5 bases at V and 8 bases at J; junction bases unmatched: 12. Written as DNA, the CDR3 is TGTGCCAGCAGCGTAGTGGACAGGGGAACGCAAGGCTACACCTTC. It yields the protein CASSVVDRGTQGYTF.

The chain combines TRBV5-1 with TRBJ2-1; D might be TRBD1 (5 bases). This CDR3 contains 15 residues. V was clipped by 4 bases and J by 0 bases, with 11 bases between them. From germline, CDR1 is SGHRS and CDR2 YFSETQ. The CDR3 coding sequence is TGCGCCAGCAGCCCTGACAGCAACTCCTACAATGAGCAGTTCTTC. This codes for CASSPDSNSYNEQFF.

This clonotype was counted a few times. The V call is TRBV9, the J call TRBJ2-1; D might be TRBD1 (6 bases). The CDR3 spans 15 residues. Germline-derived CDR1 and CDR2 are SGDLS and YYNGEE. V was pared by 4 bases and J by 6 bases, with 17 bases between. CDR3 DNA sequence: TGTGCCAGCAGCAGAGGGGGAGTTGCCTCCAATGAGCAGTTCTTC. As protein: CASSRGGVASNEQFF.

The chain carries TRBV5-1 and TRBJ2-2, with TRBD2 identical over 10 bases. This CDR3 spans 15 amino acids. The trim removed 4 bases at V and 5 bases at J, leaving 5 bases unmatched. CDR1 is SGHRS and CDR2 is YFSETQ in the germline V gene. CDR3 DNA sequence: TGCGCCAGCAGCGCGGGACTAGCGACTACCGGGGAGCTGTTTTTT. Encoded protein: CASSAGLATTGELFF.

The sample holds many counts of this clonotype. This chain links TRBV7-8 with TRBJ2-3, with no clear D. V was shortened by 4 bases and J by 0 bases, with 5 bases between the two germline ends. The CDR3 loop spans 13 amino acids. From germline, CDR1 is SGHVS and CDR2 FQNEAQ. The CDR3 loop reads CASSSDSTDTQYF. CDR3 nucleotide sequence: TGTGCCAGCAGCTCCGACAGCACAGATACGCAGTATTTT.

This chain connects TRBV5-5 to TRBJ1-4; D remains ambiguous. Trimming removed 0 bases at V and 3 bases at J, with 9 bases between. The CDR3 has 15 amino acids. Per germline, CDR1 SGHKS and CDR2 YYEKEE (reference sequence). CDR3 sequence (DNA): TGTGCCAGCAGCTTGGAGAGGGCGTCTAATGAAAAACTGTTTTTT. This encodes CASSLERASNEKLFF.

There are a few counts of this clonotype. The genes are TRBV27 and TRBJ1-6, with a possible D match to TRBD1 (5 bases). The CDR3 has 15 residues. V was cut by 2 bases and J by 7 bases, with 12 bases left in between. Germline V gene lookup returns CDR1 MNHEY and CDR2 SMNVEV (reference sequence). CDR3 protein: CASSLLNRQNSPLHF. CDR3 nucleotides: TGTGCCAGCAGTTTACTCAACAGACAGAATTCACCCCTCCACTTT.

J is TRBJ2-3 and V is TRBV7-6, with TRBD2 as a possible D gene (6 bases). Germline V gene lookup returns CDR1 SGHVS and CDR2 FNYEAQ. The CDR3 runs to 13 residues. V lost 5 bases and J lost 5, with 11 bases in between. The CDR3 DNA follows: TGTGCCAGCAGCCAGGGACTGTTAGATACGCAGTATTTT. Translating it yields CASSQGLLDTQYF.

The V call is TRBV7-2, the J call TRBJ2-7, with 8 bases aligning to TRBD1. Trimming at V came to 5 bases and at J to 4 bases, leaving 4 bases not matched to a gene. From germline, CDR1 is SGHTA and CDR2 FQGNSA. CDR3 size: 13 residues. CDR3 coding DNA: TGTGCCAGCAGCGACAGGGGTGATTACGAGCAGTACTTC. The encoded protein is CASSDRGDYEQYF.

The chain links TRBV5-1 to TRBJ2-3; 7 bases agree with TRBD2. Germline-derived CDR1 and CDR2 are SGHRS and YFSETQ. V was clipped by 1 base and J by 3 bases; unmatched bases: 8. The CDR3 has 16 residues. CDR3 coding DNA: TGCGCCAGCAGCTTGTTCTGGGGCGGGAGTACAGATACGCAGTATTTT. It encodes CASSLFWGGSTDTQYF.

This clonotype was detected a few times. V usage is TRBV10-3 and J usage is TRBJ1-3; no firm D call. The germline V gene encodes CDR1 ENHRY and CDR2 SYGVKD. The CDR3 covers 14 residues. With 4 bases removed from V and 2 bases from J, the gap between germline ends came to 9 bases. The CDR3 here is CAISVQAPGNTIYF. The CDR3 coding sequence is TGTGCCATCAGTGTCCAGGCCCCTGGAAACACCATATATTTT.

In its sample, this clonotype was seen a few times. One end of the junction is discordant with germline, which a read error may explain. The gene calls are TRBV7-7 and TRBJ2-1, with D uncertain. Per germline, CDR1 SSHAT and CDR2 FNYEAQ (reference sequence). There are 13 residues in the CDR3. CDR3 in DNA: TGTGCTAGCAGCTTAACCCCCCTCGATGAGCAGTTCTTC. It specifies CASSLTPLDEQFF.